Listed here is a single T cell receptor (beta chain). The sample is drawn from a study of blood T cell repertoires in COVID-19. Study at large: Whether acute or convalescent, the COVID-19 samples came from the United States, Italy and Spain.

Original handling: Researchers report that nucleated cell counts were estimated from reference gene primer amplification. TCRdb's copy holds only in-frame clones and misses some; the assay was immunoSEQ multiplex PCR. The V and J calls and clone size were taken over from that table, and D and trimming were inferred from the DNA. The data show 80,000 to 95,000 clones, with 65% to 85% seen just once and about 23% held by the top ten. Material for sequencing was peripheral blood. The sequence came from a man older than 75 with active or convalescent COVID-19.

CDR3 DNA sequence: TGTGCCAGCAGTTTTGACAGTACTAACTATGGCTACACCTTC. This gives the protein CASSFDSTNYGYTF. The rearrangement joins TRBV28 to TRBJ1-2, with D maybe TRBD1 (5 bases). V shed 3 bases and J shed 0 bases, with 8 bases lying between them. The CDR3 consists of 14 residues. Germline V lookup: CDR1 MDHEN, CDR2 SYDVKM.